Each of the 32 T cell receptor beta chains below was sequenced from the same sample in a study of blood T cell repertoires in COVID-19. Method: immunoSEQ multiplex PCR; TCRdb's copy keeps in-frame clones and lacks some. The data show more than 100,000 clones, around nine tenths seen once. Sequencing was carried out using peripheral blood. These receptors were taken from a man between 65 and 85 years old with active COVID-19.

The chain employs TRBV28 and TRBJ2-3; 9 bases line up with TRBD1. The CDR3 runs 15 residues. Germline CDR1 MDHEN, CDR2 SYDVKM. The junction had 6 bases not matched to a gene; V was cut back by 4 bases and J by 4 bases. CDR3 nucleotide sequence: TGTGCCAGCAGTTCCCTGACAGGGGGGCCAGATACGCAGTATTTT. Amino acids: CASSSLTGGPDTQYF.

The CDR3 sequence: CASSLNVRMNTEAFF. CDR3 DNA: TGTGCCAGCAGCTTAAATGTGAGGATGAACACTGAAGCTTTCTTT. This rearrangement joins TRBV13 to TRBJ1-1; D is unclear. V shed 2 bases and J shed 0 bases, with 10 bases lying between them. CDR1 and CDR2 from the germline V gene are PRHDT and FYEKMQ (reference sequence). This CDR3 spans 15 amino acids.

The chain carries TRBV14 and TRBJ2-1, with 9 bases aligning to TRBD2. The CDR3 extends over 14 amino acids. CDR1 SGHDN and CDR2 FVKESK come from the germline V gene. V was clipped by 5 bases and J by 6 bases; unmatched bases: 5. The CDR3 reads CASSILAGANEQFF. The CDR3 DNA sequence: TGTGCCAGCAGCATCTTAGCGGGAGCCAATGAGCAGTTCTTC.

The V gene is TRBV7-9, the J gene TRBJ1-2; maybe TRBD1 (5 bases). Germline assignment: CDR1 SEHNR and CDR2 FQNEAQ (reference sequence). Trimming pared 1 base from V and 6 bases from J, leaving 15 bases between. The CDR3 runs to 15 residues. The DNA of the CDR3 is TGTGCCAGCAGCTTAGTGTCGGGGGTATTCCATGGCTACACCTTC. It translates to CASSLVSGVFHGYTF. Full variable domain (rest looked up from reference TRBV7-9 and TRBJ1-2): DTGVSQNPRHKITKRGQNVTFRCDPISEHNRLYWYRQTLGQGPEFLTYFQNEAQLEKSRLLSDRFSAERPKGSFSTLEIQRTEQGDSAMYLCASSLVSGVFHGYTFGSGTRLTVV.

The J gene is TRBJ2-2, the V gene TRBV10-3; D uncertain. CDR1 is ENHRY, CDR2 SYGVKD, per germline. CDR3 size: 12 residues. Trimming stripped 0 bases from V and 7 bases from J, with 3 bases between. CDR3 in DNA: TGTGCCATCAGTGAGTCCGTCGGGGAGCTGTTTTTT. This gives the protein CAISESVGELFF.

This chain links TRBV19 with TRBJ2-5; D is unclear. CDR1 is LNHDA and CDR2 is SQIVND in the germline V gene (reference sequence). The V end was cut by 6 bases, the J end by 5 bases, with 13 bases between. The CDR3 length is 13 residues. The CDR3 DNA reads as TGTGCCAGTAGCTCCGCTACGGAGGAGACCCAGTACTTC. This gives the protein CASSSATEETQYF.

J is TRBJ2-2 and V is TRBV2; D possibly corresponds to TRBD2 (5 bases). The CDR3 contains 13 residues. CDR1 and CDR2 (germline): SNHLY, FYNNEI. V was cut by 10 bases and J by 3 bases, with 12 bases left in between. For the CDR3, the DNA is TGTGCCACCGGAGAGGGTTACACCGGGGAGCTGTTTTTT. Its protein product is CATGEGYTGELFF. The entire variable domain, with the rest obtained from reference TRBV2 and TRBJ2-2, is as follows: EPEVTQTPSHQVTQMGQEVILRCVPISNHLYFYWYRQILGQKVEFLVSFYNNEISEKSEIFDDQFSVERPDGSNFTLKIRSTKLEDSAMYFCATGEGYTGELFFGEGSRLTVL.

CDR3 in DNA: TGCGCCAGCAGCCCGGGACTAGCGGGATCCAATGAGCAGTTCTTC. It specifies CASSPGLAGSNEQFF. The gene calls are TRBV5-1 and TRBJ2-1; 13 nucleotides match TRBD2. Trimming removed 4 bases from V and 6 bases from J; junction bases left unmatched: 4. The CDR3 loop spans 15 amino acids. Germline CDR1 SGHRS, CDR2 YFSETQ. The whole variable domain, filled in from reference TRBV5-1 and TRBJ2-1, reads KAGVTQTPRYLIKTRGQQVTLSCSPISGHRSVSWYQQTPGQGLQFLFEYFSETQRNKGNFPGRFSGRQFSNSRSEMNVSTLELGDSALYLCASSPGLAGSNEQFFGPGTRLTVL.

This chain uses TRBV5-6 with TRBJ2-1, with 7 bases aligning to TRBD2. J lost 8 bases, V lost 0 bases, and 14 bases had no gene match. Germline CDR1 is SGHDT and CDR2 is YYEEEE. The CDR3 is made up of 17 amino acids. In nucleotides, the CDR3 is TGTGCCAGCAGCTTGGTGGGCGGACTCCGTCGGGAGGATGAGCAGTTCTTC. It encodes CASSLVGGLRREDEQFF.

The gene calls are TRBV30 and TRBJ2-1; 9 bases are shared with TRBD1. The germline gives CDR1 GTSNPN, CDR2 SVGIG (reference sequence). The CDR3 has 20 residues. V was pared by 2 bases and J by 0 bases, with 17 bases of the junction left unmatched. The chain's CDR3 is CAWSRHLWDRAFDSYNEQFF. The CDR3 DNA follows: TGTGCCTGGAGTCGCCACCTCTGGGACAGGGCTTTTGACTCCTACAATGAGCAGTTCTTC.

The V call is TRBV18, the J call TRBJ2-1; the match to TRBD2 covers 10 bases. J lost 6 bases, V lost 5 bases, and 10 bases had no gene match. Germline CDR1 reads KGHSH; CDR2 reads LQKENI. The CDR3 contains 16 residues. The chain's CDR3 is CASSAGLATNSNEQFF. As DNA, the CDR3 is TGTGCCAGCTCAGCGGGACTAGCGACCAATAGCAATGAGCAGTTCTTC.

The chain employs TRBV11-2 and TRBJ2-7; TRBD1 matches at 7 bases. V shed 5 bases, J shed 5 bases, and the junction held 15 bases outside the gene matches. This CDR3 is built from 16 residues. Germline V gene lookup returns CDR1 SGHAT and CDR2 FQNNGV. The CDR3 loop reads CASSPRNAGTANEQYF. DNA of the CDR3: TGTGCCAGCAGCCCTCGAAATGCCGGGACAGCTAACGAGCAGTACTTC.

The V gene is TRBV19, the J gene TRBJ1-5, with TRBD1 matching over 7 bases. V lost 0 bases and J lost 3; bases outside the gene matches: 2. The CDR3 is 15 amino acids. CDR1 LNHDA and CDR2 SQIVND come from the germline V gene (reference sequence). This CDR3 reads CASSIEDRANQPQHF. In nucleotides, the CDR3 is TGTGCCAGTAGTATAGAAGACAGGGCCAATCAGCCCCAGCATTTT.

The genes are TRBV27 and TRBJ1-5, with unresolved D. V lost 6 bases and J 0 bases, leaving 15 bases between the germline ends. The CDR3 has 16 residues. The germline V gene encodes CDR1 MNHEY and CDR2 SMNVEV (reference sequence). The CDR3 spells CASSLTAGNSNQPQHF. In DNA, the CDR3 is TGTGCCAGCAGCCTCACGGCAGGAAATAGCAATCAGCCCCAGCATTTT.

This clone was counted between two and nine times. The CDR3 DNA reads TGCGCCAGCACCCCCATGGGGACAGGGGGTTTGGTGAACACTGAAGCTTTCTTT. It codes for CASTPMGTGGLVNTEAFF. This rearrangement joins TRBV5-1 to TRBJ1-1; 11 bases are a match to TRBD1. V dropped 6 bases and J dropped 0; count of bases not matched to a gene: 13. The CDR3 consists of 18 residues. Germline assignment: CDR1 SGHRS and CDR2 YFSETQ.

The chain uses TRBV5-1 and TRBJ2-1; D uncertain. V was trimmed by 0 bases and J by 9 bases, leaving 7 bases between them. The germline V gene encodes CDR1 SGHRS and CDR2 YFSETQ. This CDR3 is 12 amino acids long. The CDR3 protein is CASSLGLSEQFF. CDR3 DNA: TGCGCCAGCAGCTTGGGTTTGAGTGAGCAGTTCTTC.

The chain couples TRBV3-1 (or the pseudogene TRBV3-2) to TRBJ1-1, with 9 positions matching TRBD1. The germline CDR1 and CDR2 sequences are LGHDT and YNNKEL (reference sequence). The CDR3 runs 14 residues. Losses at the gene ends were 1 base for V and 14 bases for J; bases not matched to a gene: 11. This chain's CDR3 is CASSQGGVGQGLFF. The CDR3 DNA follows: TGTGCCAGCAGCCAAGGGGGGGTGGGACAGGGTCTCTTCTTT.

The J gene is TRBJ1-4, the V gene TRBV5-1; 8 nucleotides agree with TRBD1. J was trimmed by 8 bases and V by 1 base; bases with no gene match: 4. Germline CDR1 reads SGHRS; CDR2 reads YFSETQ. This CDR3 contains 14 residues. CDR3 bases: TGCGCCAGCAGCTTGATACAGGGGGGGGAAAAACTGTTTTTT. Its translation is CASSLIQGGEKLFF.

This clone was observed once. The V call is TRBV9, the J call TRBJ2-1; D might be TRBD2 (6 bases). The V and J ends lost 7 bases and 0 bases respectively, with 14 bases between them. This CDR3 has 15 residues. From germline, CDR1 is SGDLS and CDR2 YYNGEE. CDR3 in amino acids: CASGLAGSSYNEQFF. The DNA for the CDR3 is TGTGCCAGCGGCCTCGCGGGAAGCTCCTACAATGAGCAGTTCTTC.

The chain uses TRBV6-2 or TRBV6-3 and TRBJ1-5; tentatively, D is TRBD1 (6 bases). Germline CDR1 and CDR2: MNHEY and SVGEGT. V lost 6 bases, J lost 0 bases, and 9 bases lay in between. The CDR3 has 14 amino acids. The CDR3 DNA reads TGTGCCAGCAGCGGACAGTATAGCAATCAGCCCCAGCATTTT. Its translation is CASSGQYSNQPQHF.

The rearrangement links TRBV5-1 to TRBJ2-7; 13 bases align to TRBD2. V lost 4 bases and J lost 6; bases outside the gene matches: 4. The CDR3 length is 14 residues. CDR1 is SGHRS, CDR2 YFSETQ, per germline. CDR3 amino acids: CASSPGLAGVEQYF. The CDR3 DNA sequence: TGCGCCAGCAGCCCCGGACTAGCGGGAGTCGAGCAGTACTTC.

This clone was recorded once. The chain carries TRBV29-1 and TRBJ2-1, with 9 bases that match TRBD2. Germline V gives CDR1 SQVTM, CDR2 ANQGSEA. After removal of 7 bases from V and 7 bases from J, the junction contained 17 bases not matched to a gene. The CDR3 totals 16 residues. Written as DNA, the CDR3 is TGCAGCGGTATAACAACTCCAGGGGGACTAGCTAATGAGCAGTTCTTC. Protein product: CSGITTPGGLANEQFF.

This chain joins TRBV6-6 and TRBJ1-1; 8 bases are a match to TRBD1. The CDR3 totals 15 residues. V gave up 2 bases and J gave up 1 base; unmatched junction bases: 3. Germline V gene lookup returns CDR1 MNHNY and CDR2 SVGAGI (reference sequence). In DNA, the CDR3 is TGTGCCAGCAGTTACCACAGGGGGGCGAACACTGAAGCTTTCTTT. Its translation is CASSYHRGANTEAFF.

V and J are TRBV19 and TRBJ2-2; D might be TRBD2 (5 bases). This CDR3 spans 14 amino acids. CDR1 LNHDA and CDR2 SQIVND come from the germline V gene (reference sequence). V lost 1 base and J lost 4, with 7 bases in between. CDR3 sequence: CASSIGGSTGELFF. The CDR3 DNA follows: TGTGCCAGTAGTATAGGTGGGAGCACCGGGGAGCTGTTTTTT.

The sample holds a few counts of this clone. The CDR3: CASSPGLAVREQYF. The CDR3 nucleotides are TGTGCCAGCAGCCCGGGACTAGCGGTACGCGAGCAGTACTTC. The V and J genes are TRBV7-9 and TRBJ2-7; 11 bases match TRBD2. Germline V gene lookup returns CDR1 SEHNR and CDR2 FQNEAQ (reference sequence). The junction had 6 bases not matched to a gene; V was cut back by 5 bases and J by 6 bases. The CDR3 is 14 amino acids.

The J gene is TRBJ2-6, the V gene TRBV27; a weak D match, TRBD1 (6 bases). Trimming left V 5 bases short and J 0 bases short, with 23 bases between. Germline values: CDR1 MNHEY, CDR2 SMNVEV (reference sequence). There are 20 residues in the CDR3. CDR3 amino acids: CASSRRWFGTSLSGANVLTF. CDR3 in DNA: TGTGCCAGCAGTAGGAGATGGTTCGGGACAAGCCTCTCTGGGGCCAACGTCCTGACTTTC.

The chain carries TRBV6-2 or TRBV6-3 and TRBJ2-1; 7 nucleotides agree with TRBD2. The CDR3 has 14 residues. Germline V lookup: CDR1 MNHEY, CDR2 SVGEGT. V was pared by 2 bases and J by 7 bases, with 5 bases of the junction left unmatched. Written as DNA, the CDR3 is TGTGCCAGCAGTTACGGGGGGGACTTGAATGAGCAGTTCTTC. Residues: CASSYGGDLNEQFF.

The genes are TRBV19 and TRBJ1-5, with D possibly TRBD1 on 5 matching bases. Germline V gene data show CDR1 as LNHDA and CDR2 as SQIVND (reference sequence). V gave up 3 bases and J gave up 0 bases, with 15 bases separating them. This CDR3 spans 17 amino acids. The CDR3: CASSIGGHLYSNQPQHF. The DNA of the CDR3 is TGTGCCAGTAGTATTGGTGGACACCTTTATAGCAATCAGCCCCAGCATTTT.

This clone was seen a single time. One junction end does not reproduce the germline sequence, and a read error may be involved. The chain employs TRBV5-1 and TRBJ1-1; TRBD1 agrees at 8 bases. Germline CDR1 reads SGHRS; CDR2 reads YFSETQ. The CDR3 runs to 13 residues. CDR3 sequence (DNA): TGCGCCAGCAGCTTGGAGGGTGGGACAGGAAGACTCTTT. Translating it yields CASSLEGGTGRLF. The full variable domain, its missing parts supplied by reference TRBV5-1 and TRBJ1-1, is KAGVTQTPRYLIKTRGQQVTLSCSPISGHRSVSWYQQTPGQGLQFLFEYFSETQRNKGNFPGRFSGRQFSNSRSEMNVSTLELGDSALYLCASSLEGGTGRLFGQGTRLTVV.

The gene calls are TRBV7-9 and TRBJ2-7; weak D call: TRBD1 (6 bases). V lost 5 bases, J lost 4 bases, and 9 bases lay in between. CDR1 is SEHNR and CDR2 is FQNEAQ in the germline V gene (reference sequence). The CDR3 is made up of 12 amino acids. The CDR3 protein is CASSRTAYEQYF. The CDR3 bases are TGTGCCAGCAGCCGGACAGCATACGAGCAGTACTTC.

The rearrangement joins TRBV5-1 to TRBJ2-1; TRBD2 matches 8 bases. The ends lost 0 bases at V and 6 bases at J; junction bases unmatched: 5. The CDR3 is made up of 15 amino acids. Germline loops: CDR1 SGHRS, CDR2 YFSETQ. The CDR3 DNA follows: TGCGCCAGCAGCTTGGGTCTAGCGGGTCTCAATGAGCAGTTCTTC. It yields the protein CASSLGLAGLNEQFF.

This chain links TRBV19 with TRBJ2-2; D is undetermined. Germline-derived CDR1 and CDR2 are LNHDA and SQIVND (reference sequence). This CDR3 has 14 residues. The V and J ends lost 4 bases and 6 bases respectively, with 12 bases between them. The CDR3 here is CASSTRGSSGELFF. The CDR3 DNA reads TGTGCCAGTAGTACCCGCGGTTCCTCCGGGGAGCTGTTTTTT. Full variable domain (missing parts from reference TRBV19 and TRBJ2-2): DGGITQSPKYLFRKEGQNVTLSCEQNLNHDAMYWYRQDPGQGLRLIYYSQIVNDFQKGDIAEGYSVSREKKESFPLTVTSAQKNPTAFYLCASSTRGSSGELFFGEGSRLTVL.